These 12 T cell receptor beta chains came from one sample sequenced in a study of human T cells and chemical hapten exposure. TCRdb used MiXCR to reprocess the RACE reads, holding one entry per CDR3 protein. This table holds 150,000 to 200,000 distinct CDR3 sequences, roughly 26% found once. Time point indicated: patch test 3, about 24 weeks after DPC sensitization. The treatment was: therapeutic diphenylcyclopropenone sensitization with weekly scalp DPC. The sequenced sample was whole blood, obtained in connection with sensitization to the hapten diphenylcyclopropenone (DPC). The receptors come from a woman under 30 with alopecia areata. Some clones in this sample may be carry-over from other donors' samples.

This clonotype occurred a few times. The chain couples TRBV2 to TRBJ2-7, with D possibly TRBD2 on 7 matching bases. This CDR3 is built from 11 residues. Trimming removed 8 bases at V and 7 bases at J, with 12 bases between. The germline CDR1 and CDR2 sequences are SNHLY and FYNNEI. The CDR3 coding sequence is TGTGCCAGCCTGGGGGGGCGAGAGCAGTACTTC. It yields the protein CASLGGREQYF.

The genes are TRBV20-1 and TRBJ1-1; D remains ambiguous. Trimming stripped 0 bases from V and 1 base from J, with 9 bases between. CDR3 length: 14 residues. From germline, CDR1 is DFQATT and CDR2 SNEGSKA (reference sequence). The CDR3 coding sequence is TGCAGTGCTAGAGAGCCCAGTAGGAACACTGAAGCTTTCTTT. This sequence encodes CSAREPSRNTEAFF.

V gene TRBV19 combines with J gene TRBJ2-6, with D perhaps being TRBD1 or TRBD2 (6 bases each). Trimming took 1 base from V and 0 from J, leaving 13 bases between them. CDR3 length equals 18 residues. Germline V gives CDR1 LNHDA, CDR2 SQIVND (reference sequence). In DNA form, the CDR3 reads TGTGCCAGTAGTATAGGGCGGGGACATGACTCTGGGGCCAACGTCCTGACTTTC. Translation gives CASSIGRGHDSGANVLTF. Full variable domain (remainder filled in from reference TRBV19 and TRBJ2-6): DGGITQSPKYLFRKEGQNVTLSCEQNLNHDAMYWYRQDPGQGLRLIYYSQIVNDFQKGDIAEGYSVSREKKESFPLTVTSAQKNPTAFYLCASSIGRGHDSGANVLTFGAGSRLTVL.

The rearrangement links TRBV5-1 to TRBJ1-2; no clear D. V was clipped by 0 bases and J by 4 bases, with 4 bases between them. CDR1 and CDR2 from the germline V gene are SGHRS and YFSETQ. This CDR3 is 12 amino acids long. CDR3 nucleotide sequence: TGCGCCAGCAGCTTGGACGTCTATGGCTACACCTTC. This codes for CASSLDVYGYTF.

This clonotype was counted only a few times. The chain recombines TRBV4-3 with TRBJ2-7; TRBD1 matches at 10 bases. CDR1 and CDR2 (germline): LGHNA, YSLEER. The CDR3 covers 15 residues. Germline trimming cut 6 bases from V and 0 bases from J; bases unmatched to any gene: 5. The CDR3 sequence: CASRVGTGASYEQYF. The CDR3, as DNA: TGCGCCAGCAGAGTCGGGACAGGGGCCTCCTACGAGCAGTACTTC.

The chain links TRBV4-3 to TRBJ1-6, with a possible D match to TRBD1 (5 bases). In germline, CDR1 is LGHNA, CDR2 YSLEER. CDR3 length equals 17 residues. V was shortened by 4 bases and J by 0 bases, with 13 bases between the two germline ends. CDR3 sequence: CASSPDSRSSYNSPLHF. DNA for the CDR3: TGCGCCAGCAGCCCTGACAGTAGGAGCTCCTATAATTCACCCCTCCACTTT.

This clonotype was seen a handful of times. Written as DNA, the CDR3 is TGTGCCAGCAGCAGTACCCATGAGCAGTTCTTC. Translating it yields CASSSTHEQFF. The J gene is TRBJ2-1, the V gene TRBV21-1. TRBV21-1 is reported as a pseudogene. CDR3 size: 11 residues.

This clonotype was observed a few times. This rearrangement joins TRBV2 to TRBJ2-5; D is ambiguous. Trimming stripped 4 bases from V and 1 base from J, with 7 bases between. This CDR3 contains 13 residues. The germline CDR1 and CDR2 sequences are SNHLY and FYNNEI. In nucleotides, the CDR3 is TGTGCCAGCAGTGGGTATTTCCAAGAGACCCAGTACTTC. Translation gives CASSGYFQETQYF.

J is TRBJ2-7 and V is TRBV20-1, with 12 bases aligning to TRBD2. Germline values: CDR1 DFQATT, CDR2 SNEGSKA (reference sequence). Losses at the gene ends were 6 bases for V and 4 bases for J; bases not matched to a gene: 10. There are 15 residues in the CDR3. CDR3 DNA: TGCAGTGCCAGAACCCGGACTAGCGGGAAGTACGAGCAGTACTTC. Encoded protein: CSARTRTSGKYEQYF.

The sample holds a few counts of this clonotype. The V and J genes are TRBV29-1 and TRBJ2-1; D is unclear. The V gene lost 3 bases and the J gene lost 10 bases, with 7 bases spanning the gap. Germline assignment: CDR1 SQVTM and CDR2 ANQGSEA. CDR3 length: 10 amino acids. CDR3 coding DNA: TGCAGCGTTGAGATTTACGAGCAGTTCTTC. This sequence encodes CSVEIYEQFF.

The V and J genes are TRBV18 and TRBJ2-7; D is undetermined. CDR1 KGHSH and CDR2 LQKENI come from the germline V gene. V was clipped by 9 bases and J by 0 bases, with 12 bases between them. CDR3 length equals 13 residues. CDR3 nucleotides: TGTGCCAGTACGACGGCCAACTCCTACGAGCAGTACTTC. It yields the protein CASTTANSYEQYF. The entire variable domain, with the rest obtained from reference TRBV18 and TRBJ2-7, is as follows: NAGVMQNPRHLVRRRGQEARLRCSPMKGHSHVYWYRQLPEEGLKFMVYLQKENIIDESGMPKERFSAEFPKEGPSILRIQQVVRGDSAAYFCASTTANSYEQYFGPGTRLTVT.

The chain is built from TRBV20-1 and TRBJ1-1; 7 bases map to TRBD1. The CDR3 sequence is 15 residues long. The V gene's germline CDR1 is DFQATT and CDR2 SNEGSKA (reference sequence). V lost 2 bases and J lost 1; bases outside the gene matches: 7. The CDR3 loop reads CSARNDRAGNTEAFF. CDR3 in DNA: TGCAGTGCTAGAAATGACAGGGCCGGGAACACTGAAGCTTTCTTT.